This T cell receptor (beta chain) was identified in a study of shared T cell receptors in the human thymus. This CDR3 region has 13 residues. Germline CDR1 reads SNHLY; CDR2 reads FYNNEI. After removal of 8 bases from V and 2 bases from J, the junction contained 3 bases not matched to a gene. Profiled with immunoSEQ multiplex PCR; TCRdb holds only in-frame clones, not every one. The table has hundreds of thousands of clones, more than 75% seen once. Separately, the same data were catalogued under a study of human thymus T cells. That work contributes: Corrective heart surgery yielded the resections from which the thymus tissue came. What appeared biased in thymic and blood repertoires was the usage of V and J genes. Reports from related research described highly overlapping thymic repertoires among unrelated individuals.

This clonotype originated in a boy in the first two years of life with a congenital heart defect. The gene calls are TRBV2 and TRBJ2-7, with 10 positions matching TRBD2. Sequencing was carried out using thymocytes. The CDR3 reads CASVSGRAYEQYF. The CDR3 coding sequence is TGTGCCAGCGTAAGCGGGAGGGCCTACGAGCAGTACTTC. The full variable domain, rest sourced from reference TRBV2 and TRBJ2-7, is EPEVTQTPSHQVTQMGQEVILRCVPISNHLYFYWYRQILGQKVEFLVSFYNNEISEKSEIFDDQFSVERPDGSNFTLKIRSTKLEDSAMYFCASVSGRAYEQYFGPGTRLTVT.